This T cell receptor (beta chain) was sequenced in a study of T-cell memory formation after mild COVID-19. Across the study: The study found TCR clusters largely donor specific. Study conclusions and caveats: Most CD4+ clones that shrank were in CM and EM, while CD8+ ones turned up in EMRA.

This clonotype was detected a few times. Its antigen is unknown. 5'RACE primed at constant segments yielded TCR alpha and TCR beta cDNA libraries bearing sample barcodes and UMIs. MiXCR, applied by TCRdb to the 5' RACE reads, yields one record per CDR3 protein. This table has approximately 450,000 distinct CDR3 sequences, 15% to 20% appearing once. From germline, CDR1 is SGHVS and CDR2 FNYEAQ. V shed 5 bases and J 3 bases; nucleotides not matched to a gene: 12. The CDR3 covers 16 residues. This chain joins TRBV7-6 and TRBJ2-7, with 8 bases lining up with TRBD1. This TCR came from an adult woman who had mild COVID-19 (a few samples of this study predate the infection). Cell type and time point are not known. The sequenced sample consisted of PBMCs or a T cell subset sorted from them (not recorded which). CDR3 protein: CASSPGHQGALYEQYF. In nucleotides, the CDR3 is TGTGCCAGCAGCCCCGGGCATCAGGGGGCCCTCTACGAGCAGTACTTC.